These 24 T cell receptor beta chains came from one sample sequenced in a study of technical replicates of blood from a handful of donors. Sequencing was performed with immunoSEQ multiplex PCR; in TCRdb, only in-frame clones are kept and a portion is missing. Here the sample spans approximately 15,000 clones, under 90% being singletons. Sequenced sample: PBMCs. These receptors were taken from a human donor in good health.

This chain's CDR3 is CAWTGQGGEKLFF. CDR3 nucleotide sequence: TGTGCCTGGACTGGGCAGGGAGGTGAAAAACTGTTTTTT. The genes are TRBV30 and TRBJ1-4, with D possibly TRBD1 on 5 matching bases. Germline assignment: CDR1 GTSNPN and CDR2 SVGIG (reference sequence). The CDR3 has 13 residues. Between the trimmed V and J ends, which lost 4 bases and 7 bases, there was a span of 13 bases.

The chain carries TRBV10-3 and TRBJ2-1, with D perhaps TRBD2 (6 bases). This CDR3 has 16 residues. Trimming shortened V by 10 bases and J by 0 bases, and 19 bases separated the two germline ends. The germline CDR1 and CDR2 sequences are ENHRY and SYGVKD. The CDR3 DNA follows: TGTGCCACCAACCCAGCGGGCTACAGCTCCTACAATGAGCAGTTCTTC. This codes for CATNPAGYSSYNEQFF.

Here the CDR3 DNA reads TGTGCCAGTACGACACAGACACTAGCGGGAATCTACAATGAGCAGTTCTTC. This translates into CASTTQTLAGIYNEQFF. The chain joins TRBV19 to TRBJ2-1; TRBD2 matches at 10 bases. CDR1 and CDR2 (germline): LNHDA, SQIVND (reference sequence). The CDR3 sequence is 17 residues long. With V trimmed by 7 bases and J by 3 bases, 12 bases remained unmatched.

The chain recombines TRBV4-1 with TRBJ2-5; TRBD2 aligns across 13 bases. The V gene's germline CDR1 is MGHRA and CDR2 YSYEKL. The CDR3 extends over 18 amino acids. J was trimmed by 0 bases and V by 2 bases; bases with no gene match: 6. CDR3: CASSQYGTSGTDQETQYF. For the CDR3, the DNA is TGCGCCAGCAGCCAATACGGGACTAGCGGGACGGACCAAGAGACCCAGTACTTC.

The chain is built from TRBV14 and TRBJ1-2, with D hard to call. CDR3 length equals 12 residues. Trimming took off 1 base at V and 7 bases at J, with 7 bases between the two ends. Germline V gene sequence: CDR1 SGHDN, CDR2 FVKESK. The DNA of the CDR3 is TGTGCCAGCAGCCAAGTGGCAGGTGGCTACACCTTC. As protein: CASSQVAGGYTF.

V and J are TRBV29-1 and TRBJ1-2, with a weak D call TRBD1 (6 bases). The germline V and J ends were trimmed by 0 bases and 4 bases, with 12 bases remaining between them. Germline V gives CDR1 SQVTM, CDR2 ANQGSEA. The length of the CDR3 is 14 residues. CDR3 protein: CSVEDQQGIYGYTF. In DNA form, the CDR3 reads TGCAGCGTTGAAGACCAACAGGGCATCTATGGCTACACCTTC.

V and J are TRBV5-1 and TRBJ2-2, with D perhaps matching TRBD2 (5 bases). The CDR3 sequence is 15 residues long. V was cut by 4 bases and J by 2 bases, with 12 bases left in between. From germline, CDR1 is SGHRS and CDR2 YFSETQ. The CDR3 bases are TGCGCCAGCAGCCGGTTGGAGGATAACACCGGGGAGCTGTTTTTT. Translating gives CASSRLEDNTGELFF.

V usage is TRBV6-1 and J usage is TRBJ1-2, with D perhaps TRBD1 (5 bases). Trimming stripped 2 bases from V and 6 bases from J, with 10 bases between. The CDR3 has 13 amino acids. CDR1 is MNHNS and CDR2 is SASEGT in the germline V gene. The DNA of the CDR3 is TGTGCCAGCAGTGAATCTGGCAGGGATGGCTACACCTTC. Translated, it gives CASSESGRDGYTF.

The rearrangement joins TRBV11-2 to TRBJ2-1, with TRBD2 matching over 8 bases. The CDR3 totals 16 residues. Germline V CDR1 and CDR2: SGHAT, FQNNGV. With V trimmed by 0 bases and J by 4 bases, 5 bases remained unmatched. CDR3 nucleotide sequence: TGTGCCAGCAGCTTAGAACAGAGCGGGGGTTACAATGAGCAGTTCTTC. Translated: CASSLEQSGGYNEQFF.

The chain uses TRBV6-1 and TRBJ1-1; D gene ambiguous. Looked up from germline, CDR1 is MNHNS and CDR2 is SASEGT. This CDR3 region has 11 residues. The germline V and J ends were trimmed by 7 bases and 0 bases, with 3 bases remaining between them. CDR3 sequence: CASTMNTEAFF. DNA for the CDR3: TGTGCCAGCACTATGAACACTGAAGCTTTCTTT.

This chain links TRBV30 with TRBJ1-3; TRBD1 agrees at 12 bases. CDR1 GTSNPN and CDR2 SVGIG come from the germline V gene (reference sequence). There are 15 residues in the CDR3. Unmatched junction bases numbered 3, after V lost 2 bases and J lost 4 bases. This CDR3 is CAWSRDRGPGNTIYF. The DNA for the CDR3 is TGTGCCTGGAGTAGGGACAGGGGGCCGGGAAACACCATATATTTT.

This chain uses TRBV5-1 with TRBJ2-1; the match to TRBD2 covers 8 bases. With 2 bases clipped from V and 7 bases from J, the junction kept 5 bases outside the gene matches. This CDR3 comprises 14 residues. Germline V lookup: CDR1 SGHRS, CDR2 YFSETQ. CDR3 in amino acids: CASSFGREVNEQFF. The CDR3 DNA is TGCGCCAGCAGCTTTGGGCGGGAGGTAAATGAGCAGTTCTTC.

The chain couples TRBV28 to TRBJ1-4; D possibly corresponds to TRBD1 (5 bases). V was trimmed by 3 bases and J by 7 bases, leaving 12 bases between them. The CDR3 contains 14 residues. Germline loops: CDR1 MDHEN, CDR2 SYDVKM. Written as DNA, the CDR3 is TGTGCCAGCAGTTTCGGGGGGGAGAGTGAAAAACTGTTTTTT. Its translation is CASSFGGESEKLFF.

The rearrangement uses TRBV6-6 and TRBJ1-1; 7 bases align to TRBD1. Germline V gene sequence: CDR1 MNHNY, CDR2 SVGAGI (reference sequence). CDR3 size: 11 residues. The V gene end was trimmed by 5 bases and the J gene end by 11 bases; junction bases not matched to a gene: 5. CDR3 sequence (DNA): TGTGCCAGCAGTGAGGGGGCGCTGGCTTTCTTT. Residues: CASSEGALAFF.

The chain uses TRBV5-1 and TRBJ2-1; 9 positions match TRBD1. Per the germline V gene, CDR1 is SGHRS and CDR2 is YFSETQ. With V trimmed by 0 bases and J by 4 bases, 2 bases remained unmatched. CDR3 size: 15 residues. CDR3 in amino acids: CASSLVQGAYNEQFF. The CDR3 coding sequence is TGCGCCAGCAGCTTGGTACAGGGGGCTTACAATGAGCAGTTCTTC. Using reference TRBV5-1 and TRBJ2-1 for the parts outside the CDR3, the full variable domain is KAGVTQTPRYLIKTRGQQVTLSCSPISGHRSVSWYQQTPGQGLQFLFEYFSETQRNKGNFPGRFSGRQFSNSRSEMNVSTLELGDSALYLCASSLVQGAYNEQFFGPGTRLTVL.

The gene calls are TRBV6-1 and TRBJ2-7, with D unresolved. With 4 bases removed from V and 2 bases from J, the gap between germline ends came to 15 bases. The CDR3 covers 15 residues. The germline V gene encodes CDR1 MNHNS and CDR2 SASEGT. The CDR3 here is CASSAPPSGAYEQYF. In nucleotides, the CDR3 is TGTGCCAGCAGTGCCCCACCGTCAGGCGCCTACGAGCAGTACTTC.

This clone was detected only once. J is TRBJ2-1 and V is TRBV4-1; 8 nucleotides agree with TRBD2. J was trimmed by 9 bases and V by 0 bases; bases with no gene match: 16. Germline V gene lookup returns CDR1 MGHRA and CDR2 YSYEKL. The length of the CDR3 is 18 residues. CDR3 DNA sequence: TGCGCCAGCAGCCAAGATTCGGGATGGGAGGGCCTAGCGGGTGAGCAGTTCTTC. As protein: CASSQDSGWEGLAGEQFF.

The J gene is TRBJ2-5, the V gene TRBV6-5; 8 nucleotides line up with TRBD1. The J segment lost 4 bases and the V segment lost 2 bases, leaving 3 bases of the junction unmatched. Germline loops: CDR1 MNHEY, CDR2 SVGAGI. CDR3 length: 14 amino acids. The CDR3 nucleotides are TGTGCCAGCAGTTACCAGACAGGGGTAGAGACCCAGTACTTC. Protein product: CASSYQTGVETQYF.

V is TRBV27 and J is TRBJ1-2; no firm D call. CDR1 MNHEY and CDR2 SMNVEV come from the germline V gene (reference sequence). The CDR3 runs 15 residues. V was shortened by 6 bases and J by 3 bases, with 17 bases between the two germline ends. The CDR3 protein is CASRPNREFHYGYTF. Written as DNA, the CDR3 is TGTGCCAGCAGGCCCAACCGGGAATTCCACTATGGCTACACCTTC.

The chain recombines TRBV7-2 with TRBJ2-1; the D is unclear. This CDR3 region has 16 residues. Germline V gene sequence: CDR1 SGHTA, CDR2 FQGNSA. Between the trimmed V and J ends, which lost 5 bases and 5 bases, there was a span of 19 bases. The CDR3 protein is CASSTTSLLGDNEQFF. The CDR3 coding sequence is TGTGCCAGCAGCACTACCTCGTTGCTAGGAGACAATGAGCAGTTCTTC.

The gene calls are TRBV5-1 and TRBJ2-3, with 9 positions matching TRBD1. The trim removed 3 bases at V and 4 bases at J, leaving 6 bases unmatched. Germline CDR1 is SGHRS and CDR2 is YFSETQ. This CDR3 contains 15 residues. For the CDR3, the DNA is TGCGCCAGCAGCTCCTCGACAGGGGGGTCAGATACGCAGTATTTT. Translating it yields CASSSSTGGSDTQYF.

This sequence joins TRBV7-3 and TRBJ2-3, with 7 nucleotides matching TRBD2. CDR1 is SGHTA and CDR2 is FQGTGA in the germline V gene. This CDR3 contains 15 residues. The junction had 4 bases not matched to a gene; V was cut back by 4 bases and J by 0 bases. The CDR3 protein is CASSSTAGSTDTQYF. CDR3 nucleotide sequence: TGTGCCAGCAGCTCGACAGCGGGAAGCACAGATACGCAGTATTTT.

Here the CDR3 reads CASSVATGAGGPRDTQYF. The CDR3 DNA is TGTGCCAGCAGCGTAGCTACAGGGGCGGGAGGGCCACGTGATACGCAGTATTTT. V and J are TRBV9 and TRBJ2-3; 9 bases fit TRBD2. The CDR3 is made up of 18 amino acids. CDR1 and CDR2 from the germline V gene are SGDLS and YYNGEE. Trimming removed 0 bases from V and 6 bases from J; junction bases left unmatched: 14.

This clone has only one observation. V is TRBV6-5 and J is TRBJ2-2; perhaps TRBD1 as D (6 bases). The germline V gene encodes CDR1 MNHEY and CDR2 SVGAGI. V lost 5 bases and J lost 7, with 11 bases in between. The CDR3 extends over 13 amino acids. CDR3 in amino acids: CASSAGTNGELFF. The CDR3 bases are TGTGCCAGCAGTGCCGGGACAAACGGGGAGCTGTTTTTT.